The 27 T cell receptor beta chains below were found in one sample sequenced in a study of early T cells in non-severe SARS-CoV-2 infection. TCRdb ran MiXCR on the 5' RACE reads and lists one entry per CDR3 protein. The table records 75,000 to 100,000 distinct CDR3 sequences, 16% of them present only once. Sequenced: whole blood. These TCRs come from an adult who was a healthcare worker with PCR-confirmed SARS-CoV-2 infection or an uninfected control (not recorded which).

This rearrangement joins TRBV6-2 or TRBV6-3 to TRBJ2-7; the match to TRBD1 covers 8 bases. The CDR3 is 16 residues long. V shed 3 bases and J 0 bases; nucleotides not matched to a gene: 7. Looked up from germline, CDR1 is MNHEY and CDR2 is SVGEGT. DNA of the CDR3: TGTGCCAGCAGTTATATTGGGACAGGCCGCTCCTACGAGCAGTACTTC. Residues: CASSYIGTGRSYEQYF.

The genes are TRBV19 and TRBJ2-7; TRBD1 is a possible D gene (6 bases). Trimming stripped 4 bases from V and 1 base from J, with 11 bases between. The CDR3 covers 14 residues. CDR1 is LNHDA, CDR2 SQIVND, per germline (reference sequence). The CDR3 DNA follows: TGTGCCAGTAGTAAAACAGGGCGTTCCTACGAGCAGTACTTC. Amino acid sequence: CASSKTGRSYEQYF.

This clonotype was seen at least ten times. The gene calls are TRBV7-8 and TRBJ2-1; D gene unclear. Trimming took 5 bases from V and 8 from J, leaving 19 bases between them. Germline V gene sequence: CDR1 SGHVS, CDR2 FQNEAQ. The CDR3 loop spans 15 amino acids. CDR3 protein: CASSPSSSFADEQFF. The CDR3 DNA reads TGTGCCAGCAGCCCCAGTTCCAGCTTCGCCGATGAGCAGTTCTTC.

There are a few counts of this clonotype. The chain recombines TRBV5-1 with TRBJ1-4; 7 nucleotides agree with TRBD1. The CDR3 has 15 residues. With V trimmed by 4 bases and J by 3 bases, 6 bases remained unmatched. Per the germline V gene, CDR1 is SGHRS and CDR2 is YFSETQ. CDR3 in amino acids: CASSKAGTANEKLFF. DNA for the CDR3: TGCGCCAGCAGCAAGGCCGGGACAGCTAATGAAAAACTGTTTTTT.

This clonotype was observed a single time. V gene TRBV28 combines with J gene TRBJ2-7; unclear D gene. The V gene lost 7 bases and the J gene lost 6 bases, with 13 bases spanning the gap. This CDR3 has 12 amino acids. CDR1 MDHEN and CDR2 SYDVKM come from the germline V gene. CDR3 DNA: TGTGCCAGCACTCCCCTGCTTGGCGAGCAGTACTTC. Encoded protein: CASTPLLGEQYF.

In its sample, this clonotype was seen a few times. This chain links TRBV2 with TRBJ1-2; tentatively, D is TRBD1 (5 bases). The CDR3 runs to 14 residues. CDR1 SNHLY and CDR2 FYNNEI come from the germline V gene. V was cut by 6 bases and J by 0 bases, with 11 bases left in between. CDR3 sequence reads: CASRWGVANYGYTF. CDR3 nucleotides: TGTGCCAGCAGATGGGGGGTAGCTAACTATGGCTACACCTTC.

On this clonotype: This clone may be a read error of a much larger clone one base away. The chain couples TRBV6-2 or TRBV6-3 to TRBJ1-2, with 10 bases matching TRBD1. The length of the CDR3 is 14 residues. Germline V gives CDR1 MNHEY, CDR2 SVGEGT. The J segment lost 6 bases and the V segment lost 5 bases, leaving 6 bases of the junction unmatched. The CDR3 DNA reads as TGTGCCAGCAGTCCCCCCGGGACAGGGGATGGCTACACCTTC. Translated: CASSPPGTGDGYTF.

The V gene is TRBV27, the J gene TRBJ2-5, with TRBD1 matching over 8 bases. The V gene's germline CDR1 is MNHEY and CDR2 SMNVEV (reference sequence). The V and J ends lost 2 bases and 4 bases, in that order; junction bases with no gene match: 6. CDR3 length: 15 residues. CDR3 residues: CASSLEARGRETQYF. In nucleotides, the CDR3 is TGTGCCAGCAGTTTAGAGGCCAGGGGGCGAGAGACCCAGTACTTC.

This clonotype was counted only a few times. The chain has TRBV7-2 and TRBJ2-1; TRBD2 agrees at 13 bases. There are 19 residues in the CDR3. The germline V gene encodes CDR1 SGHTA and CDR2 FQGNSA. V dropped 3 bases and J dropped 2; count of bases not matched to a gene: 10. In DNA, the CDR3 is TGTGCCAGCAGCTTCGGGACTAGCGGGGTTAGTGGTCCCTACAATGAGCAGTTCTTC. Residues: CASSFGTSGVSGPYNEQFF.

This clonotype was seen repeatedly, ten times or more. The rearrangement uses TRBV29-1 and TRBJ1-3, with D perhaps TRBD1 (6 bases). Trimming took 0 bases from V and 0 from J, leaving 15 bases between them. This CDR3 spans 17 amino acids. The germline gives CDR1 SQVTM, CDR2 ANQGSEA. This chain's CDR3 is CSVEDLRGRGSGNTIYF. CDR3 DNA: TGCAGCGTTGAAGATCTTAGGGGCAGGGGCTCTGGAAACACCATATATTTT.

This clonotype was detected only a few times. The chain has TRBV7-6 and TRBJ2-4; D ambiguous. The V end was cut by 1 base, the J end by 9 bases, with 10 bases between. The CDR3 has 13 residues. Germline V lookup: CDR1 SGHVS, CDR2 FNYEAQ. CDR3 nucleotides: TGTGCCAGCAGCTTAGACGCGCTGGGCATTCAGTACTTC. It encodes CASSLDALGIQYF.

V usage is TRBV28 and J usage is TRBJ1-1; D is possibly TRBD1 (6 bases). The ends were cut back, 6 bases at V and 7 bases at J, with 18 bases in the middle. Per germline, CDR1 MDHEN and CDR2 SYDVKM. This CDR3 has 14 residues. CDR3 in DNA: TGTGCCAGCAGCCCCTACAGGGACCAGGGTGAAGCTTTCTTT. Its protein is CASSPYRDQGEAFF.

The V and J genes are TRBV7-2 and TRBJ2-2; the match to TRBD2 covers 7 bases. The CDR3 is made up of 16 amino acids. Germline CDR1 is SGHTA and CDR2 is FQGNSA. J gave up 2 bases and V 5 bases, and 8 bases lay outside the gene matches. CDR3 in amino acids: CASSPRTSDNTGELFF. CDR3 DNA sequence: TGTGCCAGCAGCCCTAGAACTAGCGACAACACCGGGGAGCTGTTTTTT.

Only a few counts were recorded for this clonotype. This rearrangement joins TRBV14 to TRBJ1-3, with a weak D call TRBD1 (6 bases). This CDR3 comprises 17 residues. V gave up 2 bases and J gave up 6 bases, with 20 bases separating them. CDR1 is SGHDN and CDR2 is FVKESK in the germline V gene. The CDR3 region is CASSQTIGRGFENTIYF. The DNA for the CDR3 is TGTGCCAGCAGCCAAACTATCGGCAGGGGATTTGAAAACACCATATATTTT.

This clonotype was seen a few times. The chain recombines TRBV9 with TRBJ2-5; 15 bases align to TRBD2. After removal of 2 bases from V and 2 bases from J, the junction contained 4 bases not matched to a gene. Germline V CDR1 and CDR2: SGDLS, YYNGEE. The CDR3 runs to 17 residues. CDR3 sequence: CASSVGLAGGHQETQYF. In DNA, the CDR3 is TGTGCCAGCAGCGTGGGACTAGCGGGAGGACATCAAGAGACCCAGTACTTC. The full variable domain, in which reference TRBV9 and TRBJ2-5 provide the parts outside the CDR3, is DSGVTQTPKHLITATGQRVTLRCSPRSGDLSVYWYQQSLDQGLQFLIQYYNGEERAKGNILERFSAQQFPDLHSELNLSSLELGDSALYFCASSVGLAGGHQETQYFGPGTRLLVL.

Only a few counts were recorded for this clonotype. The chain combines TRBV6-4 with TRBJ2-2, with D maybe TRBD1 (6 bases). V lost 5 bases and J 4 bases, leaving 11 bases between the germline ends. Germline V CDR1 and CDR2: MRHNA, SNTAGT. CDR3 size: 14 residues. In DNA, the CDR3 is TGTGCCAGCAGTAAGGACAGTTCCACCGGGGAGCTGTTTTTT. Translation gives CASSKDSSTGELFF.

The chain uses TRBV28 and TRBJ1-5; 9 nucleotides line up with TRBD1. J was trimmed by 2 bases and V by 4 bases; bases with no gene match: 12. CDR3 length: 18 amino acids. Germline lookup yields CDR1 MDHEN and CDR2 SYDVKM. The CDR3 sequence is CASSYGTGHPKGNQPQHF. Written as DNA, the CDR3 is TGTGCCAGCAGTTACGGGACAGGGCACCCGAAGGGCAATCAGCCCCAGCATTTT.

The rearrangement uses TRBV4-2 and TRBJ2-1; D gene ambiguous. CDR1 is LGHNA, CDR2 YNFKEQ, per germline. V lost 1 base, J lost 0 bases, and 13 bases lay in between. This CDR3 spans 17 amino acids. The CDR3 nucleotides are TGTGCCAGCAGCCAAGTTGGCGTCGGAAGCTCCTACAATGAGCAGTTCTTC. This translates into CASSQVGVGSSYNEQFF.

This clonotype was seen more than once but under ten times. The V gene is TRBV7-2, the J gene TRBJ2-1, with 10 bases lining up with TRBD1. The CDR3 length is 14 residues. CDR1 SGHTA and CDR2 FQGNSA come from the germline V gene. V dropped 5 bases and J dropped 6; count of bases not matched to a gene: 4. CDR3 protein: CASSGTGARNEQFF. The CDR3 nucleotides are TGTGCCAGCAGCGGGACAGGGGCCCGCAATGAGCAGTTCTTC.

The sample holds a few counts of this clonotype. The chain joins TRBV7-2 to TRBJ2-3; D unresolved. This CDR3 contains 15 residues. CDR1 is SGHTA and CDR2 is FQGNSA in the germline V gene. Trimming stripped 6 bases from V and 3 bases from J, with 16 bases between. CDR3 sequence (DNA): TGTGCCAGCAGGCGGAGTTCAGTTCGGACAGATACGCAGTATTTT. This translates into CASRRSSVRTDTQYF.

V and J are TRBV29-1 and TRBJ2-7; D perhaps matches TRBD1 (5 bases). Trimming shortened V by 1 base and J by 7 bases, and 14 bases separated the two germline ends. Looked up from germline, CDR1 is SQVTM and CDR2 is ANQGSEA. This CDR3 has 13 amino acids. The DNA of the CDR3 is TGCAGCGTTGAAGTAGGGGTTGCGGTTGAGCAGTACTTC. It yields the protein CSVEVGVAVEQYF.

The V gene is TRBV10-2, the J gene TRBJ1-4; TRBD1 is a possible D gene (5 bases). Germline V gene lookup returns CDR1 WSHSY and CDR2 SAAADI. With 5 bases removed from V and 0 bases from J, the gap between germline ends came to 7 bases. The CDR3 contains 14 residues. The CDR3 region has the DNA TGCGCCAGCAGTCTAGGGGCAACTAATGAAAAACTGTTTTTT. Translation: CASSLGATNEKLFF.

Note on this clonotype: At one end the junction does not follow the germline gene, possibly because of a read error. The V gene is TRBV10-3, the J gene TRBJ2-2, with TRBD2 identical over 11 bases. CDR3 length: 15 residues. CDR1 is ENHRY, CDR2 SYGVKD, per germline. The CDR3 bases are TGTGCCACCAGTACTAGCGGGAGTAAGACCGGGGAGCTGTTTTTT. Protein sequence: CATSTSGSKTGELFF.

This rearrangement joins TRBV12-5 to TRBJ2-1, with 8 bases aligning to TRBD1. V gave up 10 bases and J gave up 7 bases; unmatched junction bases: 9. This CDR3 is 13 amino acids long. Germline V CDR1 and CDR2: LGHNT, FRNRAP. This CDR3 is CAIPGQGTNEQFF. DNA of the CDR3: TGTGCTATACCTGGACAGGGTACGAATGAGCAGTTCTTC.

This clonotype was found a few times. The genes are TRBV20-1 and TRBJ1-4; D is perhaps TRBD1 (5 bases). This CDR3 is built from 13 residues. Trimming pared 1 base from V and 8 bases from J, leaving 11 bases between. CDR1 DFQATT and CDR2 SNEGSKA come from the germline V gene (reference sequence). The CDR3 region has the DNA TGCAGTGCTAGAGTACTTGGGGGGGAAAAACTGTTTTTT. Translation gives CSARVLGGEKLFF.

The rearrangement links TRBV21-1 to TRBJ1-4. TRBV21-1 is termed a pseudogene. The CDR3 runs to 14 residues. Here the CDR3 reads CASSKAVNNEKLFF. The CDR3 DNA reads TGTGCCAGCAGCAAAGCCGTAAATAATGAAAAACTGTTTTTT.

Only a few counts were recorded for this clonotype. V is TRBV20-1 and J is TRBJ1-4; D not resolved. The CDR3 spans 13 residues. Trimming took off 3 bases at V and 5 bases at J, with 10 bases between the two ends. Germline CDR1 reads DFQATT; CDR2 reads SNEGSKA (reference sequence). The CDR3 coding sequence is TGCAGTGCTAGGGACGACTTAAATGAAAAACTGTTTTTT. This sequence encodes CSARDDLNEKLFF.